The 26 T cell receptor beta chains listed next were all sequenced from one sample in a study of T cell changes during pregnancy in multiple sclerosis. Generated by immunoSEQ multiplex PCR, the TCRdb table keeps only in-frame clones and is missing some. The sample has some 22,000 clones; about 87% are singletons. Specimen: CD4+ T cells from peripheral blood mononuclear cells, collected in the second trimester of pregnancy. These receptors were collected from a female donor in good health, enrolled as a control in a pregnancy study.

As DNA, the CDR3 is TGTGCCAGCGACGGGAGACTAGCGGGAGCGGATACGCAGTATTTT. It specifies CASDGRLAGADTQYF. The V call is TRBV2, the J call TRBJ2-3; 12 nucleotides match TRBD2. After removal of 8 bases from V and 6 bases from J, the junction contained 9 bases not matched to a gene. Germline assignment: CDR1 SNHLY and CDR2 FYNNEI. This CDR3 has 15 residues.

This clone was seen a few times. This chain connects TRBV7-2 to TRBJ1-4; unclear D gene. There are 14 residues in the CDR3. CDR1 is SGHTA, CDR2 FQGNSA, per germline. Trimming left V 3 bases short and J 0 bases short, with 5 bases between. CDR3 sequence reads: CASSFGTTNEKLFF. The CDR3 region has the DNA TGTGCCAGCAGCTTCGGGACAACTAATGAAAAACTGTTTTTT.

This clone was counted a single time. V usage is TRBV10-3 and J usage is TRBJ1-2; tentatively, D is TRBD1 (5 bases). The CDR3 is made up of 13 amino acids. V was pared by 2 bases and J by 9 bases, with 13 bases between. From germline, CDR1 is ENHRY and CDR2 SYGVKD. The CDR3 is CAISEGGFTRYTF. CDR3 DNA: TGTGCCATCAGTGAGGGGGGGTTTACACGCTACACCTTC.

This clone was counted between two and nine times. The chain uses TRBV2 and TRBJ1-1; 8 positions agree with TRBD1. CDR1 is SNHLY and CDR2 is FYNNEI in the germline V gene. The V and J ends lost 8 bases and 11 bases, in that order; junction bases with no gene match: 13. The CDR3 length is 13 residues. The CDR3 DNA follows: TGTGCCAGCCGGGACAGGAGGCGCGTTGGGGCTTTCTTT. It translates to CASRDRRRVGAFF.

V gene TRBV5-4 combines with J gene TRBJ2-2; 9 bases are a match to TRBD2. V shed 4 bases, J shed 6 bases, and the junction held 16 bases outside the gene matches. The CDR3 length is 18 residues. Germline V lookup: CDR1 SGHNT, CDR2 YYREEE (reference sequence). The CDR3 bases are TGTGCCAGCAGCCGAGAGGCCGTTAGCGGGAGTATCTCCGGGGAGCTGTTTTTT. It translates to CASSREAVSGSISGELFF.

This clone occurred once. V is TRBV27 and J is TRBJ2-1; 7 positions match TRBD2. Germline CDR1 MNHEY, CDR2 SMNVEV (reference sequence). V was clipped by 0 bases and J by 1 base; unmatched bases: 9. The CDR3 totals 18 residues. The CDR3: CASSLSGWEGISYNEQFF. The CDR3 region has the DNA TGTGCCAGCAGTTTATCGGGGTGGGAGGGGATTTCCTACAATGAGCAGTTCTTC.

V usage is TRBV12-5 and J usage is TRBJ2-1; 10 nucleotides align to TRBD1. Trimming cost V 1 base and J 6 bases; bases outside gene matches: 24. Germline CDR1 reads LGHNT; CDR2 reads FRNRAP. This CDR3 contains 22 residues. The CDR3 DNA follows: TGTGCTAGTGGTTTGGCCCAAAGGACAGGGGGTGAGCCGTGGAAGTGGGGCAATGAGCAGTTCTTC. Encoded protein: CASGLAQRTGGEPWKWGNEQFF.

J is TRBJ1-2 and V is TRBV6-5, with D possibly TRBD1 on 5 matching bases. Trimming pared 1 base from V and 4 bases from J, leaving 10 bases between. The CDR3 consists of 14 residues. The germline V gene encodes CDR1 MNHEY and CDR2 SVGAGI. The CDR3 sequence is CASSYLGQAYGYTF. CDR3 nucleotides: TGTGCCAGCAGTTACTTGGGGCAGGCCTATGGCTACACCTTC.

The rearrangement uses TRBV2 and TRBJ2-3, with TRBD2 matching 9 bases. Germline-derived CDR1 and CDR2 are SNHLY and FYNNEI. V dropped 5 bases and J dropped 2; count of bases not matched to a gene: 8. The CDR3 is 16 residues long. The CDR3 here is CASSPSSGGLTDTQYF. CDR3 nucleotides: TGTGCCAGCAGTCCATCAAGCGGGGGGCTCACAGATACGCAGTATTTT.

The chain uses TRBV19 and TRBJ2-5, with TRBD2 matching 7 bases. This CDR3 contains 11 residues. CDR1 LNHDA and CDR2 SQIVND come from the germline V gene (reference sequence). Unmatched junction bases numbered 3, after V lost 5 bases and J lost 9 bases. The CDR3 coding sequence is TGTGCCAGTAGTGAAGCGGGGTCCCAGTACTTC. It is translated as CASSEAGSQYF.

The chain combines TRBV2 with TRBJ2-7; perhaps TRBD1 as D (6 bases). The CDR3 extends over 14 amino acids. V dropped 11 bases and J dropped 0 bases, with 17 bases sitting between them. Per germline, CDR1 SNHLY and CDR2 FYNNEI. The CDR3 nucleotides are TGTGCCGCTTCAGGACAGCCGAGCTCCTACGAGCAGTACTTC. Translated: CAASGQPSSYEQYF.

The rearrangement joins TRBV2 to TRBJ1-2; D call uncertain. V lost 2 bases to trimming and J lost 4 bases, with 14 bases between them. This CDR3 spans 15 amino acids. Per the germline V gene, CDR1 is SNHLY and CDR2 is FYNNEI. The CDR3 DNA reads TGTGCCAGCAGTGAATCGTCCGGGGTGGGCTATGGCTACACCTTC. As protein: CASSESSGVGYGYTF.

The chain has TRBV9 and TRBJ2-3; 10 bases agree with TRBD2. Germline V gene lookup returns CDR1 SGDLS and CDR2 YYNGEE. There are 18 residues in the CDR3. After removal of 0 bases from V and 1 base from J, the junction contained 8 bases not matched to a gene. The DNA of the CDR3 is TGTGCCAGCAGCGTAGGAGGGGCTAGCGGGGGCCGCACAGATACGCAGTATTTT. Its protein product is CASSVGGASGGRTDTQYF.

This chain uses TRBV30 with TRBJ2-7, with 8 bases aligning to TRBD1. This CDR3 contains 12 residues. V dropped 5 bases and J dropped 4; count of bases not matched to a gene: 4. The germline gives CDR1 GTSNPN, CDR2 SVGIG (reference sequence). In DNA form, the CDR3 reads TGTGCCTGGGGGACAGGTCCGTACGAGCAGTACTTC. This codes for CAWGTGPYEQYF.

This clone turned up a few times. This CDR3 is CSVGSSNQPQHF. CDR3 DNA sequence: TGCAGCGTTGGGAGTAGCAATCAGCCCCAGCATTTT. The rearrangement links TRBV29-1 to TRBJ1-5, with no clear D. This CDR3 comprises 12 residues. Germline CDR1 SQVTM, CDR2 ANQGSEA. V shed 4 bases and J shed 0 bases, with 4 bases lying between them.

This clone appeared a single time. The V gene is TRBV29-1, the J gene TRBJ1-1; 7 nucleotides agree with TRBD1. Germline V CDR1 and CDR2: SQVTM, ANQGSEA. With V trimmed by 4 bases and J by 5 bases, 10 bases remained unmatched. There are 14 residues in the CDR3. Here the CDR3 reads CSVGVPGTETEAFF. Written as DNA, the CDR3 is TGCAGCGTTGGGGTTCCCGGGACAGAAACTGAAGCTTTCTTT.

V and J are TRBV5-1 and TRBJ2-5, with a possible D match to TRBD1 (6 bases). The CDR3 extends over 16 amino acids. CDR1 and CDR2 from the germline V gene are SGHRS and YFSETQ. V was trimmed by 3 bases and J by 2 bases, leaving 17 bases between them. The CDR3 reads CASSSSTGQRQETQYF. Written as DNA, the CDR3 is TGCGCCAGCAGCTCTTCGACAGGTCAAAGACAAGAGACCCAGTACTTC.

The chain joins TRBV6-6 to TRBJ1-1, with a tentative D call TRBD1 (6 bases). The CDR3 is 15 residues long. The germline V gene has CDR1 MNHNY and CDR2 SVGAGI (reference sequence). The V and J ends lost 0 bases and 1 base respectively, with 9 bases between them. CDR3 sequence: CASSYSEGENTEAFF. The CDR3 nucleotides are TGTGCCAGCAGTTACTCAGAGGGGGAGAACACTGAAGCTTTCTTT.

This rearrangement joins TRBV7-8 to TRBJ1-1; D is possibly TRBD1 (6 bases). CDR1 SGHVS and CDR2 FQNEAQ come from the germline V gene. Trimming pared 1 base from V and 7 bases from J, leaving 13 bases between. The CDR3 contains 14 residues. The DNA for the CDR3 is TGTGCCAGCAGCTTAGTGGGGGGGCAGAGTGAAGCTTTCTTT. It encodes CASSLVGGQSEAFF.

The chain joins TRBV29-1 to TRBJ2-1, with D perhaps TRBD2 (6 bases). V lost 5 bases and J lost 7, with 15 bases in between. Germline V gives CDR1 SQVTM, CDR2 ANQGSEA. The CDR3 is made up of 13 amino acids. The CDR3 bases are TGCAGCGTTTGGCAGAGACTAGTAAATGAGCAGTTCTTC. This sequence encodes CSVWQRLVNEQFF.

Only one count was recorded for this clone. The gene calls are TRBV6-5 and TRBJ1-1, with D perhaps TRBD1 (5 bases). The germline V and J ends were trimmed by 5 bases and 1 base, with 11 bases remaining between them. Germline V gene lookup returns CDR1 MNHEY and CDR2 SVGAGI. The CDR3 has 14 residues. The CDR3 coding sequence is TGTGCCAGCAGTACAGGTATGAGGAACACTGAAGCTTTCTTT. Translation gives CASSTGMRNTEAFF.

This chain connects TRBV7-2 to TRBJ1-6, with no clear D. This CDR3 spans 14 amino acids. Germline V gene sequence: CDR1 SGHTA, CDR2 FQGNSA. Trimming left V 2 bases short and J 7 bases short, with 9 bases between. In DNA form, the CDR3 reads TGTGCCAGCAGCTTATGGGCAGGAAATTCACCCCTCCACTTT. It is translated as CASSLWAGNSPLHF.

This chain links TRBV9 with TRBJ1-3; D uncertain. Germline-derived CDR1 and CDR2 are SGDLS and YYNGEE. Between the trimmed V and J ends, which lost 0 bases and 0 bases, there was a span of 10 bases. CDR3 length: 16 amino acids. Written as DNA, the CDR3 is TGTGCCAGCAGCGTAGGGTCGGTAACCTCTGGAAACACCATATATTTT. Protein product: CASSVGSVTSGNTIYF. Supplemented by reference TRBV9 and TRBJ1-3, the full variable domain reads DSGVTQTPKHLITATGQRVTLRCSPRSGDLSVYWYQQSLDQGLQFLIQYYNGEERAKGNILERFSAQQFPDLHSELNLSSLELGDSALYFCASSVGSVTSGNTIYFGEGSWLTVV.

The chain uses TRBV28 and TRBJ1-1, with TRBD1 matching over 8 bases. The CDR3 consists of 11 residues. Trimming took 4 bases from V and 8 from J; bases not matched to a gene: 0. Looked up from germline, CDR1 is MDHEN and CDR2 is SYDVKM. CDR3 in amino acids: CASSWTGEAFF. As DNA, the CDR3 is TGTGCCAGCAGTTGGACAGGGGAAGCTTTCTTT.

The chain couples TRBV18 to TRBJ2-1, with D tentatively TRBD2 (6 bases). The CDR3 is 16 amino acids. Germline values: CDR1 KGHSH, CDR2 LQKENI. Trimming pared 2 bases from V and 8 bases from J, leaving 19 bases between. The CDR3 nucleotides are TGTGCCAGCTCACCATCGTCCAGCGGGTGGCGGGATGAGCAGTTCTTC. It encodes CASSPSSSGWRDEQFF.

The V call is TRBV5-6, the J call TRBJ2-1; D possibly corresponds to TRBD2 (6 bases). CDR1 SGHDT and CDR2 YYEEEE come from the germline V gene. Between the trimmed V and J ends, which lost 4 bases and 10 bases, there was a span of 21 bases. This CDR3 has 15 amino acids. CDR3 coding DNA: TGTGCCAGCAGCCTTCGACAGTTTGAAAGCGGGGAGCAGTTCTTC. This gives the protein CASSLRQFESGEQFF.